This T cell receptor beta chain was obtained from a study of early T cells in non-severe SARS-CoV-2 infection. Study as a whole: Sequencing input comprised bulk RNA from unsorted whole blood; chain pairing was not available.

Individual cDNA molecules each received unique molecular identifiers attached to them. TCRdb recomputed calls from the 5' RACE reads with MiXCR, one row per CDR3 protein. The sample includes 70,000 to 95,000 distinct CDR3 sequences, around 15% of them seen just once. Findings and limits, study-wide: VDJdb-based annotation leaned toward anti-spike CD8 responses and missed private and CD4 specificities.

Points on this clonotype: Its cognate antigen is unknown.

Source material: whole blood. The origin of this receptor is an adult who was a healthcare worker with PCR-confirmed SARS-CoV-2 infection or an uninfected control (not recorded which).

The DNA of the CDR3 is TGTGCCAGCAGCTTAGCGGATGGAGTGAGAACAAACTATGGCTACACCTTC. Protein: CASSLADGVRTNYGYTF. This rearrangement joins TRBV7-9 to TRBJ1-2; D is ambiguous. The germline V gene encodes CDR1 SEHNR and CDR2 FQNEAQ (reference sequence). CDR3 length: 17 amino acids. Trimming left V 0 bases short and J 2 bases short, with 16 bases between.